The sample holds one count of the clone carrying this TCR beta chain. Antigen: not known. The V end lost 1 base, the J end lost 5 bases, and 8 bases lay between the germline ends. Germline values: CDR1 LGHNA, CDR2 YSLEER. This CDR3 contains 13 residues. The sample is drawn from a study of cytomegalovirus exposure and HLA in healthy donors. The study's findings and limits: Accurate prediction of most subjects' HLA-A and HLA-B alleles from TCR beta sequences was reported. The Asian-associated ancestry cluster reportedly had fewer N-insertions than the roughly 670-donor mean in a later analysis.

PCR employed 60 Vbeta and 13 Jbeta primers. The table came from immunoSEQ multiplex PCR; TCRdb's copy has only in-frame clones and leaves some out. Of some 190,000 clones in the sample, 75% to 85% were seen once. The J gene is TRBJ1-1, the V gene TRBV4-3, with D hard to call. Specimen: PBMCs. This clonotype was sampled from a woman aged 25 to 39 in good health and CMV-seropositive. The CDR3 DNA follows: TGCGCCAGCAGCCAAGGGGAGAGGACTGAAGCTTTCTTT. Amino acids: CASSQGERTEAFF.